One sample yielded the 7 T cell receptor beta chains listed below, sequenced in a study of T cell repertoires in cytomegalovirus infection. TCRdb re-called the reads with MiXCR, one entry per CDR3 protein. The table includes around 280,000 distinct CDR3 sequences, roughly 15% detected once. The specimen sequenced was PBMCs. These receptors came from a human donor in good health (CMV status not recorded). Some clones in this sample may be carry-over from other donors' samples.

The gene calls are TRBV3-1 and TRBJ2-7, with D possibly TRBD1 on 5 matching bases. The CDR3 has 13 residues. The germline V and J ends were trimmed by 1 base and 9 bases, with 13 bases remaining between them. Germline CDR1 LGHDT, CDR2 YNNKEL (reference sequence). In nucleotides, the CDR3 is TGTGCCAGCAGCCAAGGGGGCTCCGGTGGGCAGTACTTC. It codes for CASSQGGSGGQYF.

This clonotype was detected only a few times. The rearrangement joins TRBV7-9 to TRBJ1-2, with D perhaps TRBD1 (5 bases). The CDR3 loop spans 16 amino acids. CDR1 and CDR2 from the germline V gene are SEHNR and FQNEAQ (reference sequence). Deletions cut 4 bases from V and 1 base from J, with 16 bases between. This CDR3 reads CASSSATGGGNYGYTF. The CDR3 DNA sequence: TGTGCCAGCAGCTCGGCTACGGGCGGGGGTAACTATGGCTACACCTTC.

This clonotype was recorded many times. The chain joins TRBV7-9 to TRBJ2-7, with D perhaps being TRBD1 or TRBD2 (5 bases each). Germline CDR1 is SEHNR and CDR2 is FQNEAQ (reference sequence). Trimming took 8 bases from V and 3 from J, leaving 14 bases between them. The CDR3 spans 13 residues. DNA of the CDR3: TGTGCCAGCTCTGGGGGTGGCCACTACGAGCAGTACTTC. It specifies CASSGGGHYEQYF.

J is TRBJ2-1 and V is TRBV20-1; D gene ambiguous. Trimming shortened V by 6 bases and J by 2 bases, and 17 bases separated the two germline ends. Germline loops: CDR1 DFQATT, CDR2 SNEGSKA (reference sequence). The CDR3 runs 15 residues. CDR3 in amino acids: CSATPATATYNEQFF. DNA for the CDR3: TGCAGTGCCACCCCCGCGACCGCGACCTACAATGAGCAGTTCTTC.

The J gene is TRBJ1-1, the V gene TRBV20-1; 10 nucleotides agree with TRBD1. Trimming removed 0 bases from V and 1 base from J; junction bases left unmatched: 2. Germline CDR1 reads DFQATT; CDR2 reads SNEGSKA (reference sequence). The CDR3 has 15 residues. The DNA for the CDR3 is TGCAGTGCTAGAGATGGGACAGGGGCGAACACTGAAGCTTTCTTT. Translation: CSARDGTGANTEAFF.

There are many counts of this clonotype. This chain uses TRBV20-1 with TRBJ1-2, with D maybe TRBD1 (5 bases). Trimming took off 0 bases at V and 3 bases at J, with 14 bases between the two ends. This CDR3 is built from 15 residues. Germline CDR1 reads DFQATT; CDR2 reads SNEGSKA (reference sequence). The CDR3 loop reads CSAREKDWGHYGYTF. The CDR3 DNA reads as TGCAGTGCTAGAGAGAAGGATTGGGGCCACTATGGCTACACCTTC.

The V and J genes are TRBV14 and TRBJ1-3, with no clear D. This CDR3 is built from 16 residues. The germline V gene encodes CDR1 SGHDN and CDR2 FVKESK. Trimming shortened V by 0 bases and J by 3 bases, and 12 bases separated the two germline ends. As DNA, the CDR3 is TGTGCCAGCAGCCAAGATCATTCTTCGGGTGGAAACACCATATATTTT. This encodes CASSQDHSSGGNTIYF.